A single sample gave rise to the 16 T cell receptor beta chains below, sequenced in a study of T cell clonotyping in hematopoietic cell transplantation. TCRdb's table, derived via immunoSEQ multiplex PCR, lists solely in-frame clones and lacks some. This table holds approximately 5,700 clones, 90% to 95% found once. The material was peripheral blood mononuclear cells, obtained 100 days after allogeneic stem cell transplant. Receptors originate from a female patient aged 50-65 years who had an allogeneic stem cell transplant from an unrelated donor, so T cells may come from the graft donor. Some clones in this sample may be carry-over from other donors' samples.

This chain uses TRBV30 with TRBJ2-5; 10 bases match TRBD2. Germline loops: CDR1 GTSNPN, CDR2 SVGIG (reference sequence). CDR3 length equals 13 residues. The ends lost 2 bases at V and 5 bases at J; junction bases unmatched: 2. The CDR3 here is CAWSIAGGETQYF. The CDR3 nucleotides read TGTGCCTGGAGTATAGCGGGGGGTGAGACCCAGTACTTC.

This chain joins TRBV7-9 and TRBJ1-2; D call uncertain. V lost 7 bases, J lost 1 base, and 10 bases lay in between. Germline lookup yields CDR1 SEHNR and CDR2 FQNEAQ (reference sequence). CDR3 length: 13 residues. The CDR3 sequence is CASTQSFNYGYTF. For the CDR3, the DNA is TGTGCCAGCACCCAGTCCTTTAACTATGGCTACACCTTC. The full variable domain, completed using reference TRBV7-9 and TRBJ1-2, is DTGVSQNPRHKITKRGQNVTFRCDPISEHNRLYWYRQTLGQGPEFLTYFQNEAQLEKSRLLSDRFSAERPKGSFSTLEIQRTEQGDSAMYLCASTQSFNYGYTFGSGTRLTVV.

The rearrangement uses TRBV6-5 and TRBJ1-2; 11 bases match TRBD1. The V and J ends lost 7 bases and 8 bases, in that order; junction bases with no gene match: 6. Germline V CDR1 and CDR2: MNHEY, SVGAGI. The CDR3 is 13 residues long. The CDR3 spells CASTGQGAEGYTF. DNA for the CDR3: TGTGCCAGCACCGGACAGGGGGCAGAGGGCTACACCTTC.

The chain carries TRBV4-1 and TRBJ2-3; TRBD1 might be the D (5 bases). Trimming stripped 1 base from V and 8 bases from J, with 10 bases between. CDR3 length: 13 amino acids. The germline V gene encodes CDR1 MGHRA and CDR2 YSYEKL. The CDR3 nucleotides read TGCGCCAGCAGCCAAGGCATCCAGGGTACGCAGTATTTT. Residues: CASSQGIQGTQYF.

The CDR3 loop is CASSVGGQGSAGELFF. The DNA of the CDR3 is TGTGCCAGCAGCGTAGGTGGACAGGGTTCGGCCGGGGAGCTGTTTTTT. The chain uses TRBV9 and TRBJ2-2, with TRBD1 matching over 8 bases. Germline V gene data show CDR1 as SGDLS and CDR2 as YYNGEE. V dropped 0 bases and J dropped 6; count of bases not matched to a gene: 7. The CDR3 covers 16 residues.

The chain combines TRBV20-1 with TRBJ2-7, with D perhaps TRBD1 (6 bases). Germline values: CDR1 DFQATT, CDR2 SNEGSKA (reference sequence). This CDR3 has 11 amino acids. V lost 6 bases, J lost 4 bases, and 10 bases lay in between. The chain's CDR3 is CSALDRYEQYF. DNA for the CDR3: TGCAGTGCCTTGGACAGATACGAGCAGTACTTC.

The chain joins TRBV13 to TRBJ2-7; 9 positions match TRBD2. Losses at the gene ends were 4 bases for V and 2 bases for J; bases not matched to a gene: 3. The CDR3 length is 14 residues. CDR1 is PRHDT, CDR2 FYEKMQ, per germline (reference sequence). The CDR3: CASSSSGETYEQYF. Here the CDR3 DNA reads TGTGCCAGCAGCTCTAGCGGGGAAACCTACGAGCAGTACTTC.

Concerning this clone itself: The junction departs from germline at one end; a sequencing error may be responsible. The chain recombines TRBV6-5 with TRBJ1-2; D not resolved. Per the germline V gene, CDR1 is MNHEY and CDR2 is SVGAGI. CDR3 length equals 12 residues. CDR3 sequence reads: CASRRVNDGYTF. As DNA, the CDR3 is TGTGCCAGCAGACGGGTTAACGATGGCTACACCTTC.

The chain joins TRBV10-3 to TRBJ1-5, with D perhaps matching TRBD1 (6 bases). CDR3 length: 12 residues. Trimming stripped 9 bases from V and 3 bases from J, with 9 bases between. CDR1 and CDR2 (germline): ENHRY, SYGVKD. CDR3 sequence (DNA): TGTGCCATTGGACAGAACAATCAGCCCCAGCATTTT. Protein product: CAIGQNNQPQHF.

J is TRBJ2-6 and V is TRBV6-5; D is unclear. V lost 6 bases, J lost 0 bases, and 3 bases lay in between. The CDR3 extends over 13 amino acids. Germline CDR1 and CDR2: MNHEY and SVGAGI. The CDR3 nucleotides are TGTGCCAGCAGAAGCTCTGGGGCCAACGTCCTGACTTTC. Amino acids: CASRSSGANVLTF.

CDR3 region: CASSDRVGGSGNTIYF. In DNA form, the CDR3 reads TGTGCCAGCTCCGACAGGGTTGGTGGCTCTGGAAACACCATATATTTT. The V call is TRBV18, the J call TRBJ1-3; TRBD1 matches at 7 bases. This CDR3 has 16 residues. Trimming cost V 6 bases and J 0 bases; bases outside gene matches: 8. CDR1 is KGHSH, CDR2 LQKENI, per germline.

V and J are TRBV30 and TRBJ2-2; possibly TRBD1 or TRBD2 for D (6 bases each). Looked up from germline, CDR1 is GTSNPN and CDR2 is SVGIG (reference sequence). Deletions cut 8 bases from V and 0 bases from J, with 13 bases between. This CDR3 is built from 14 residues. In nucleotides, the CDR3 is TGTGCCGGAAGGGGGGCCTCGAACACCGGGGAGCTGTTTTTT. Amino acids: CAGRGASNTGELFF. The full variable domain, completed using reference TRBV30 and TRBJ2-2, is SQTIHQWPATLVQPVGSPLSLECTVEGTSNPNLYWYRQAAGRGLQLLFYSVGIGQISSEVPQNLSASRPQDRQFILSSKKLLLSDSGFYLCAGRGASNTGELFFGEGSRLTVL.

This clone was recorded once. J is TRBJ2-7 and V is TRBV6-5; the match to TRBD1 covers 7 bases. The CDR3 has 15 amino acids. V shed 6 bases, J shed 0 bases, and the junction held 8 bases outside the gene matches. Germline loops: CDR1 MNHEY, CDR2 SVGAGI. CDR3 DNA sequence: TGTGCCAGCAGCCGCGGACAGGACAGCTCCTACGAGCAGTACTTC. Translation: CASSRGQDSSYEQYF.

V and J are TRBV6-5 and TRBJ1-3; D uncertain. In germline, CDR1 is MNHEY, CDR2 SVGAGI. This CDR3 contains 13 residues. V was shortened by 2 bases and J by 3 bases, with 5 bases between the two germline ends. The CDR3 reads CASSYQVGNTIYF. The DNA of the CDR3 is TGTGCCAGCAGTTACCAGGTTGGAAACACCATATATTTT.

V and J are TRBV25-1 and TRBJ2-7; D possibly matches TRBD1 or TRBD2 (5 bases each). The germline CDR1 and CDR2 sequences are MGHDK and SYGVNS. V lost 3 bases, J lost 5 bases, and 11 bases lay in between. There are 13 residues in the CDR3. CDR3 DNA sequence: TGTGCCAGCAGTGACATAGGGGACGACGAGCAGTACTTC. Amino acids: CASSDIGDDEQYF.

J is TRBJ1-6 and V is TRBV4-2, with D perhaps TRBD1 (6 bases). Trimming left V 0 bases short and J 6 bases short, with 12 bases between. This CDR3 region has 16 residues. In germline, CDR1 is LGHNA, CDR2 YNFKEQ. This CDR3 reads CASSQDRGRPNSPLHF. In DNA, the CDR3 is TGTGCCAGCAGCCAAGACAGGGGACGCCCTAATTCACCCCTCCACTTT.